The following is a T cell receptor beta chain sequence with its context. What it binds is not known. The data belong to a study of blood T cells in healthy people across ages. Study-wide results and limits: Estimated diversity across one million T cells was deemed an underestimate. The percentage of naive T cells correlated strongly with TCR beta diversity.

The CDR3 is 12 residues long. Per the germline V gene, CDR1 is MNHNY and CDR2 is SVGAGI (reference sequence). Trimming left V 5 bases short and J 7 bases short, with 11 bases between. The authors ran a second PCR of about 6 to 11 cycles using a sample-barcoded 5' primer and a J-beta primer mix. MiXCR, run by TCRdb on the 5' RACE reads, gives a single entry per CDR3 protein. The sample consists of about 1 million distinct CDR3 sequences, more than 35% of them appearing once. The sequence was collected from a woman aged 60 to 75 in good health. The chain has TRBV6-6 and TRBJ1-2; D gene unclear. The sequenced sample consisted of blood. The CDR3 DNA sequence: TGTGCCAGCAGTCCAAAAAGAGCTGGCTACACCTTC. It is translated as CASSPKRAGYTF.